The entry below gives a single T cell receptor beta chain sequence along with its context. These data belong to a study of blood T cell repertoires in COVID-19. The overall study: Specimens from acute and convalescent COVID-19 originated in the United States, Italy and Spain. Sample material is recorded as cDNA or gDNA derived from T cells, B-cell-depleted T cells, or PBMCs.

Original handling: Counts of nucleated cells, estimated from reference gene primer amplification, were obtained. Data came from immunoSEQ multiplex PCR; TCRdb stores just in-frame clones and leaves some out. V, J and clone size are taken as reported in that table, and D and trimming were inferred from the DNA itself. The repertoire holds 150,000 to 180,000 clones, with around 83% as singletons. The Seattle patients, enrolled during active infection, were followed longitudinally. The sequenced sample consisted of peripheral blood. This receptor was obtained from a woman aged 60 to 75 with COVID-19, enrolled during active disease.

This chain's CDR3 is CASSRRLAETIYNEQFF. CDR3 sequence (DNA): TGTGCCAGCAGCCGCCGACTAGCGGAGACGATCTACAATGAGCAGTTCTTC. The genes are TRBV14 and TRBJ2-1; 9 bases line up with TRBD2. The CDR3 runs 17 residues. Germline V CDR1 and CDR2: SGHDN, FVKESK. The trim removed 4 bases at V and 3 bases at J, leaving 10 bases unmatched.